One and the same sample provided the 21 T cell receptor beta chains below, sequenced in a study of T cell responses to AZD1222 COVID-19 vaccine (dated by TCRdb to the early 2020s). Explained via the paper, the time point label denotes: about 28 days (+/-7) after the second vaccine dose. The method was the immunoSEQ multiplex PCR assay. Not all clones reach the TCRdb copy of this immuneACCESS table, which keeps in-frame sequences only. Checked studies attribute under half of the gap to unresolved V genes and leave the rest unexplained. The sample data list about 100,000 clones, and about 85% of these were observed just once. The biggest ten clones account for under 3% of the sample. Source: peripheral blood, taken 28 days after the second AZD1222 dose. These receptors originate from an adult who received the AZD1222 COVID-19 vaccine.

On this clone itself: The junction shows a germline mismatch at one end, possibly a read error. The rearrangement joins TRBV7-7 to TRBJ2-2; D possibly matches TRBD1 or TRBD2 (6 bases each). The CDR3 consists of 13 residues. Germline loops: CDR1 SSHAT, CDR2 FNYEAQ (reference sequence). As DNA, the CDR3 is TGTGCTAGCAGCTTAGGGGGGACCGGGGAGCTGTTTTTT. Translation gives CASSLGGTGELFF.

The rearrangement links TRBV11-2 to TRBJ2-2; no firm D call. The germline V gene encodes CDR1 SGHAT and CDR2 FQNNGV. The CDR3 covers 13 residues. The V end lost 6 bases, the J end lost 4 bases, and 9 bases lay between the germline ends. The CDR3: CASRSQATGELFF. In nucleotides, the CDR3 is TGTGCCAGCAGGTCCCAGGCCACCGGGGAGCTGTTTTTT.

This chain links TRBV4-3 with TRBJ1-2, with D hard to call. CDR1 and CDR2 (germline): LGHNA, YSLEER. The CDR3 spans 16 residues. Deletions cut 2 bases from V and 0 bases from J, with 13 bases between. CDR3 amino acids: CASSQTSGRTNYGYTF. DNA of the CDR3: TGCGCCAGCAGCCAAACCTCAGGCAGGACTAACTATGGCTACACCTTC.

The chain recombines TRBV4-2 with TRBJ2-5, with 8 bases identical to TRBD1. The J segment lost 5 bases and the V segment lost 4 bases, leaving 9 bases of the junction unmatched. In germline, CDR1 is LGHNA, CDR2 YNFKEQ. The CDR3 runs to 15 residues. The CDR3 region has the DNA TGTGCCAGCAGCCTCCTAGACAGGGGTGACGAGACCCAGTACTTC. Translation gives CASSLLDRGDETQYF.

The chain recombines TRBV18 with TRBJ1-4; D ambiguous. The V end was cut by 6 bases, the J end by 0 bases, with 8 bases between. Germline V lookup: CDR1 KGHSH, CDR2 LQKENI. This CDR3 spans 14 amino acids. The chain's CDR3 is CASSDNATNEKLFF. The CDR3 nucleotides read TGTGCCAGCTCCGATAATGCAACTAATGAAAAACTGTTTTTT.

The CDR3 bases are TGTGCCAGCAGCTTAGTCCGGATTCCGGACGGGGAGCTGTTTTTT. Translated, it gives CASSLVRIPDGELFF. V is TRBV7-2 and J is TRBJ2-2; D is unresolved. The CDR3 is 15 residues long. CDR1 is SGHTA, CDR2 FQGNSA, per germline. Deletions cut 1 base from V and 7 bases from J, with 13 bases between.

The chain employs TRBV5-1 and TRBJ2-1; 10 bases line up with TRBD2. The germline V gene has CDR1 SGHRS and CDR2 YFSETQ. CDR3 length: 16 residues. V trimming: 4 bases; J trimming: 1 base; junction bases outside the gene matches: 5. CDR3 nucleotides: TGCGCCAGCAGCCCTAGCGGGAGTGTTTCCTACAATGAGCAGTTCTTC. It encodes CASSPSGSVSYNEQFF.

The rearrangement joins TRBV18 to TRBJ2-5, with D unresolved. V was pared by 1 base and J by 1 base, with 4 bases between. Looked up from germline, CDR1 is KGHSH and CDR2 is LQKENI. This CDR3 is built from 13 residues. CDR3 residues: CASSPRSQETQYF. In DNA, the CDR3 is TGTGCCAGCTCACCACGCAGCCAAGAGACCCAGTACTTC.

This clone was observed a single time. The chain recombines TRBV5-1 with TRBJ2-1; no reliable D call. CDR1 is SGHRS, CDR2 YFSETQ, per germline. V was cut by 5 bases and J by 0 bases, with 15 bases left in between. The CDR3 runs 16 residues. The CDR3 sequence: CASRDSVVGSYNEQFF. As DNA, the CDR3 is TGCGCCAGCAGGGATTCGGTAGTCGGCTCCTACAATGAGCAGTTCTTC.

The DNA for the CDR3 is TGTGCCAGCAGTTCATCCTCCGGGACATTTTTTAGTGAAGCTTTCTTT. Protein: CASSSSSGTFFSEAFF. This chain joins TRBV27 and TRBJ1-1; D is possibly TRBD1 (6 bases). Between the trimmed V and J ends, which lost 4 bases and 7 bases, there was a span of 22 bases. The CDR3 covers 16 residues. In germline, CDR1 is MNHEY, CDR2 SMNVEV (reference sequence).

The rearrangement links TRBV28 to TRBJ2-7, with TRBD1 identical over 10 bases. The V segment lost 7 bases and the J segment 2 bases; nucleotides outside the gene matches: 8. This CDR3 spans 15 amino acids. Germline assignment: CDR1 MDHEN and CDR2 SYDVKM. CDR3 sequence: CASNPPGQGTYEQYF. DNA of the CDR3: TGTGCCAGCAACCCCCCGGGACAGGGGACCTACGAGCAGTACTTC.

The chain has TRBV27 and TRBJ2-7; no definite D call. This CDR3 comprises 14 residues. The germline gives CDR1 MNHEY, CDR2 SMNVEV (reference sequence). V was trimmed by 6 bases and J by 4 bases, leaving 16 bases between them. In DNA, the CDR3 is TGTGCCAGCAGCCCCGAGATCGGGTGGTACGAGCAGTACTTC. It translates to CASSPEIGWYEQYF.

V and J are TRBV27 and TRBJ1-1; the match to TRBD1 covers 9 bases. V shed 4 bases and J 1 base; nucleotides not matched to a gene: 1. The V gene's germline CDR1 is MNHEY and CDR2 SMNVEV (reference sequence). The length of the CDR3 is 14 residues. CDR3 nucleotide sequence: TGTGCCAGCAGTTCGGGACAGGGGAACACTGAAGCTTTCTTT. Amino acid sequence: CASSSGQGNTEAFF.

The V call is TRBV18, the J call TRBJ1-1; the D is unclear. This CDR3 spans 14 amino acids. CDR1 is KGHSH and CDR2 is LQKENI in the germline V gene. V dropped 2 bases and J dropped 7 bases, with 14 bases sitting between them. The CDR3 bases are TGTGCCAGCTCACCATTCCCAGGCTCTATTGAAGCTTTCTTT. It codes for CASSPFPGSIEAFF.

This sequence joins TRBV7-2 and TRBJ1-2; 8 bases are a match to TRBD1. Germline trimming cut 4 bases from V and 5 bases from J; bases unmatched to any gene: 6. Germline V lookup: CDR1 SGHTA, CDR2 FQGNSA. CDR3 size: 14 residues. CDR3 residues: CASSSRTGWYGYTF. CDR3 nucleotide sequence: TGTGCCAGCAGCTCAAGGACAGGGTGGTATGGCTACACCTTC.

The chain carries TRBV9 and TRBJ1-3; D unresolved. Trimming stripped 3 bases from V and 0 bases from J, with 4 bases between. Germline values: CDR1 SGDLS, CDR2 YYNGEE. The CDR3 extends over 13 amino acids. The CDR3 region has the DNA TGTGCCAGCAGCGCCGTCTCTGGAAACACCATATATTTT. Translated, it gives CASSAVSGNTIYF.

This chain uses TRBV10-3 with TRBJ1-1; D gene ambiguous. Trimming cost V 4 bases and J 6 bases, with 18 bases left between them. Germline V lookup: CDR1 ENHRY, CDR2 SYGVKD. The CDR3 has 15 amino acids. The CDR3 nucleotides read TGTGCCATCAGTGGGACCTTGGGTGGTGCGGCTGAAGCTTTCTTT. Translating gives CAISGTLGGAAEAFF.

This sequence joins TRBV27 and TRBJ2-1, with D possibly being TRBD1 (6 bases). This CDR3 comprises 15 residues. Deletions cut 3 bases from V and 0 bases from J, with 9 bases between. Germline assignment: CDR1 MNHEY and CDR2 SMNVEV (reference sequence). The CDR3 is CASSFGQSSYNEQFF. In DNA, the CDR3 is TGTGCCAGCAGTTTCGGACAGAGCTCCTACAATGAGCAGTTCTTC.

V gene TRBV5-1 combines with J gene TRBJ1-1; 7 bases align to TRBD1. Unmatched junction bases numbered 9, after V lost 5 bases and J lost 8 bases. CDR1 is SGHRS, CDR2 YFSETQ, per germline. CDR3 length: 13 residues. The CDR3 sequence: CASSGRGLSEAFF. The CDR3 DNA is TGCGCCAGCAGTGGTAGGGGGCTTTCAGAAGCTTTCTTT.

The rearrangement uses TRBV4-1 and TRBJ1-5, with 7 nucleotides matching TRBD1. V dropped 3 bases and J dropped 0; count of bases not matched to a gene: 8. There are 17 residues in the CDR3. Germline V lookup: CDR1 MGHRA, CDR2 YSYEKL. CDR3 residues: CASSQTRTGVSNQPQHF. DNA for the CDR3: TGCGCCAGCAGCCAGACACGAACAGGGGTTAGCAATCAGCCCCAGCATTTT.

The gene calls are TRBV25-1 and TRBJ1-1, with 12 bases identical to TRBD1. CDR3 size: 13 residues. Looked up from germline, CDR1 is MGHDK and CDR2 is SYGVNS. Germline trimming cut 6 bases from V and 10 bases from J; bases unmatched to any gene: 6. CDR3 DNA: TGTGCCAGCAGGCCGGGACAGGGGGCTGGAGCTTTCTTT. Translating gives CASRPGQGAGAFF.